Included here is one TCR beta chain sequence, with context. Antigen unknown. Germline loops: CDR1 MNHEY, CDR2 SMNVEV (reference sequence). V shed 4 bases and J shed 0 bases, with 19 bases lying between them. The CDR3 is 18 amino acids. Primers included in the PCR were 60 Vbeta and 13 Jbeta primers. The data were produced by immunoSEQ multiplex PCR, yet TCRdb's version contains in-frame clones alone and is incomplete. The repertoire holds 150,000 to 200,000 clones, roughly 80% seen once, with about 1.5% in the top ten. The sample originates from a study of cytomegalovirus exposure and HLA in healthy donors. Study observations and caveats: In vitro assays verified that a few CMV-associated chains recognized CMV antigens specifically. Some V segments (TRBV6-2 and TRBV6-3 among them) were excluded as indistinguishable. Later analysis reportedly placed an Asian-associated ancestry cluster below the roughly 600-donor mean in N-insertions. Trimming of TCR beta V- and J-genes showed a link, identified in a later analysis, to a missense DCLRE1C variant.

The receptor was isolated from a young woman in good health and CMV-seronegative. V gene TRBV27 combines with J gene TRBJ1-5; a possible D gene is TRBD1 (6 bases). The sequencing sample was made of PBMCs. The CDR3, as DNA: TGTGCCAGCAGTTCAGGGACATGGGATGCCCATAGCAATCAGCCCCAGCATTTT. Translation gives CASSSGTWDAHSNQPQHF.